The next 15 T cell receptor beta chains were all read from a single sample in a study of CD8+ T cells in alopecia areata. Isolated RNA was reverse transcribed into cDNA used as the sequencing template. The data were produced by immunoSEQ multiplex PCR, yet TCRdb's version contains in-frame clones alone and is incomplete. The top ten hold 20% of the sample, which has 110,000 or so clones, around 55% seen once. Specimen: CD8+ T cells sorted from blood. Receptors originate from a human donor in good health.

The chain has TRBV19 and TRBJ1-2, with 7 nucleotides matching TRBD1. The V and J ends lost 8 bases and 5 bases, in that order; junction bases with no gene match: 11. The CDR3 is 14 amino acids. Germline V gives CDR1 LNHDA, CDR2 SQIVND (reference sequence). The CDR3 DNA follows: TGTGCCAGTGCCACACAGGGGATCCGGTATGGCTACACCTTC. Protein sequence: CASATQGIRYGYTF.

This clone was seen a few times. V is TRBV28 and J is TRBJ2-1; no firm D call. CDR1 and CDR2 (germline): MDHEN, SYDVKM. Trimming removed 2 bases at V and 9 bases at J, with 14 bases between. The CDR3 is made up of 14 amino acids. Here the CDR3 reads CASSLGSSSSEQFF. The DNA of the CDR3 is TGTGCCAGCAGTTTAGGTTCTTCGAGTAGTGAGCAGTTCTTC.

The DNA for the CDR3 is TGCGCCAGCAGCCAGGGACAGGGCGAATCTGCAACTAATGAAAAACTGTTTTTT. It is translated as CASSQGQGESATNEKLFF. The chain is built from TRBV4-3 and TRBJ1-4; the match to TRBD1 covers 9 bases. This CDR3 spans 18 amino acids. J gave up 0 bases and V 3 bases, and 8 bases lay outside the gene matches. Germline V lookup: CDR1 LGHNA, CDR2 YSLEER.

The chain links TRBV7-9 to TRBJ2-5; D is perhaps TRBD1 (6 bases). The CDR3 totals 13 residues. CDR1 SEHNR and CDR2 FQNEAQ come from the germline V gene (reference sequence). Trimming took 5 bases from V and 4 from J, leaving 11 bases between them. CDR3 nucleotides: TGTGCCAGCAGCCCGACAGGAACAGAGACCCAGTACTTC. This codes for CASSPTGTETQYF.

The V and J genes are TRBV6-5 and TRBJ1-2, with a possible D match to TRBD1 (5 bases). The CDR3 is made up of 15 amino acids. V was trimmed by 0 bases and J by 4 bases, leaving 12 bases between them. Germline V lookup: CDR1 MNHEY, CDR2 SVGAGI. The CDR3: CASSYSLSGPYGYTF. The CDR3 nucleotides read TGTGCCAGCAGTTACTCCCTTTCGGGGCCCTATGGCTACACCTTC.

CDR3 sequence: CASSGIAGEFTDTQYF. In DNA form, the CDR3 reads TGCGCCAGCAGCGGGATAGCGGGGGAGTTCACAGATACGCAGTATTTT. The chain employs TRBV5-1 and TRBJ2-3; the match to TRBD2 covers 9 bases. The junction had 8 bases not matched to a gene; V was cut back by 4 bases and J by 2 bases. CDR1 and CDR2 from the germline V gene are SGHRS and YFSETQ. This CDR3 region has 16 residues.

The gene calls are TRBV7-9 and TRBJ2-3; D not resolved. Germline-derived CDR1 and CDR2 are SEHNR and FQNEAQ (reference sequence). The CDR3 totals 12 residues. Trimming left V 3 bases short and J 3 bases short, with 4 bases between. CDR3 coding DNA: TGTGCCAGCAGCTTGGGAACAGATACGCAGTATTTT. Translating gives CASSLGTDTQYF.

The rearrangement joins TRBV6-6 to TRBJ2-2; D remains ambiguous. CDR1 is MNHNY, CDR2 SVGAGI, per germline (reference sequence). Trimming shortened V by 8 bases and J by 4 bases, and 5 bases separated the two germline ends. The CDR3 length is 11 residues. Here the CDR3 DNA reads TGTGCCAGCGGCATCACCGGGGAGCTGTTTTTT. Translating gives CASGITGELFF.

The CDR3 region is CATGDRGIVDEQFF. As DNA, the CDR3 is TGTGCCACTGGGGACAGGGGAATCGTCGATGAGCAGTTCTTC. This sequence joins TRBV15 and TRBJ2-1; 10 bases line up with TRBD1. Trimming took 9 bases from V and 8 from J; bases not matched to a gene: 10. The CDR3 contains 14 residues. Germline V gene lookup returns CDR1 LNHNV and CDR2 YYDKDF (reference sequence).

The rearrangement links TRBV27 to TRBJ2-1; 8 nucleotides agree with TRBD2. The V segment lost 3 bases and the J segment 6 bases; nucleotides outside the gene matches: 7. The CDR3 spans 15 residues. Germline V gene lookup returns CDR1 MNHEY and CDR2 SMNVEV (reference sequence). The CDR3 reads CASSFGGGPVNEQFF. The CDR3 region has the DNA TGTGCCAGCAGTTTCGGCGGGGGGCCGGTCAATGAGCAGTTCTTC.

This clone was seen more than once but under ten times. The chain couples TRBV2 to TRBJ2-3; D gene uncertain. Germline values: CDR1 SNHLY, CDR2 FYNNEI. The CDR3 is 12 amino acids. The V end was cut by 8 bases, the J end by 7 bases, with 13 bases between. In DNA, the CDR3 is TGTGCCAGCCTTGGCGGAACTAATACGCAGTATTTT. Protein sequence: CASLGGTNTQYF.

This chain links TRBV5-6 with TRBJ2-4, with TRBD1 matching 7 bases. Trimming took 0 bases from V and 0 from J; bases not matched to a gene: 3. Germline V lookup: CDR1 SGHDT, CDR2 YYEEEE. The CDR3 has 16 amino acids. CDR3 DNA: TGTGCCAGCAGCTTGGCGACAGGGCTAGCCAAAAACATTCAGTACTTC. It translates to CASSLATGLAKNIQYF.

The chain is built from TRBV9 and TRBJ1-2; 11 bases line up with TRBD1. Germline V lookup: CDR1 SGDLS, CDR2 YYNGEE. The CDR3 is made up of 16 amino acids. The ends lost 0 bases at V and 4 bases at J; junction bases unmatched: 5. The CDR3 is CASSVEGTGGAYGYTF. CDR3 sequence (DNA): TGTGCCAGCAGCGTAGAAGGGACAGGGGGTGCCTATGGCTACACCTTC.

In its sample, this clone was seen a few times. The chain carries TRBV29-1 and TRBJ1-2, with no clear D. The V gene lost 4 bases and the J gene lost 7 bases, with 22 bases spanning the gap. CDR1 is SQVTM and CDR2 is ANQGSEA in the germline V gene. CDR3 length: 15 amino acids. For the CDR3, the DNA is TGCAGCGTTGTTCTGCAGACCATTCTCGAGGGTGGCTACACCTTC. Amino acids: CSVVLQTILEGGYTF.

V and J are TRBV4-1 and TRBJ1-1; D unresolved. Trimming took off 2 bases at V and 3 bases at J, with 7 bases between the two ends. Germline values: CDR1 MGHRA, CDR2 YSYEKL. The CDR3 spans 13 residues. The DNA for the CDR3 is TGCGCCAGCAGCCAATCCTGGTACACTGAAGCTTTCTTT. This sequence encodes CASSQSWYTEAFF.